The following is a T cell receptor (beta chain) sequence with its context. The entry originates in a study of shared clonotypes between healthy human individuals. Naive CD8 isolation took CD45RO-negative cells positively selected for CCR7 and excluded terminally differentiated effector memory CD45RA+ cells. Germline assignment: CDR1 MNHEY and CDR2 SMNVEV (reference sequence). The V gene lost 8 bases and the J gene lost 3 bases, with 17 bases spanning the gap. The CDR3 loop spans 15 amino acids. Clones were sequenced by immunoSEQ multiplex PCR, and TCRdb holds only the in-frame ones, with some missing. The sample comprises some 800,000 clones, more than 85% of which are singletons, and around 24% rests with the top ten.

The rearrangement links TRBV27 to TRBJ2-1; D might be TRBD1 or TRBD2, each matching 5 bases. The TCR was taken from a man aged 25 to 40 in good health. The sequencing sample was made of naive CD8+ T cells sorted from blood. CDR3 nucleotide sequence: TGTGCCAGCGCAGTGGGGGTCAAGTACTACAATGAGCAGTTCTTC. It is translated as CASAVGVKYYNEQFF.